The 26 T cell receptor beta chains below come from one sample, sequenced in a study of shared clonotypes between healthy human individuals. Sequenced by immunoSEQ multiplex PCR; TCRdb stores in-frame clones only, minus some. The table lists fewer than 2.5 million clones, 80% to 95% of them singletons. The sample taken for sequencing was naive CD4+ T cells from PBMCs. Subset defined: CD45RA+ positively selected. Source of these receptors: a man aged 18 to 29 in good health. Some clones in this sample may be carry-over from other donors' samples.

The count of this clone is one. This chain uses TRBV7-6 with TRBJ2-6; TRBD1 matches at 8 bases. This CDR3 is 18 amino acids long. The trim removed 4 bases at V and 1 base at J, leaving 9 bases unmatched. CDR1 SGHVS and CDR2 FNYEAQ come from the germline V gene. CDR3 residues: CASSSFGQGASGANVLTF. CDR3 in DNA: TGTGCCAGCAGCTCCTTTGGGCAGGGGGCTTCTGGGGCCAACGTCCTGACTTTC.

The CDR3 here is CASSLRVRGGGYTF. CDR3 nucleotides: TGTGCCAGCAGTTTACGGGTGAGGGGAGGAGGCTACACCTTC. The V call is TRBV27, the J call TRBJ1-2; tentatively, D is TRBD1 (5 bases). This CDR3 comprises 14 residues. The ends were cut back, 2 bases at V and 8 bases at J, with 15 bases in the middle. CDR1 is MNHEY and CDR2 is SMNVEV in the germline V gene (reference sequence).

The chain has TRBV18 and TRBJ1-5, with a possible D match to TRBD1 (5 bases). Trimming shortened V by 3 bases and J by 2 bases, and 14 bases separated the two germline ends. CDR3 length: 16 amino acids. Germline V gene sequence: CDR1 KGHSH, CDR2 LQKENI. CDR3 coding DNA: TGTGCCAGCTCACCGTGGCAGGGAGGGGGCAATCAGCCCCAGCATTTT. Translating gives CASSPWQGGGNQPQHF. The whole variable domain, filled in from reference TRBV18 and TRBJ1-5, reads NAGVMQNPRHLVRRRGQEARLRCSPMKGHSHVYWYRQLPEEGLKFMVYLQKENIIDESGMPKERFSAEFPKEGPSILRIQQVVRGDSAAYFCASSPWQGGGNQPQHFGDGTRLSIL.

This clone was seen once. The chain is built from TRBV19 and TRBJ1-1; perhaps TRBD1 as D (5 bases). There are 12 residues in the CDR3. V was pared by 5 bases and J by 11 bases, with 15 bases between. Germline V gene data show CDR1 as LNHDA and CDR2 as SQIVND (reference sequence). The chain's CDR3 is CASSPRPGEAFF. CDR3 nucleotides: TGTGCCAGTAGTCCTCGTCCGGGGGAGGCTTTCTTT.

This clone was recorded once. This specimen includes other DNA sequences encoding the same CDR3. The gene calls are TRBV28 and TRBJ2-2, with TRBD2 matching over 14 bases. CDR3 length: 15 residues. The germline V gene has CDR1 MDHEN and CDR2 SYDVKM. V gave up 5 bases and J gave up 5 bases; unmatched junction bases: 1. Here the CDR3 DNA reads TGTGCCAGCAGTAGACTAGCGGGAGGGACCGGGGAGCTGTTTTTT. It translates to CASSRLAGGTGELFF.

A word on this clone: An end of the junction does not agree with germline; a read error may underlie this. The rearrangement uses TRBV7-9 and TRBJ2-7, with unresolved D. The germline CDR1 and CDR2 sequences are SEHNR and FQNEAQ (reference sequence). This CDR3 has 13 amino acids. The chain's CDR3 is CASSFLEWLEPNF. In DNA, the CDR3 is TGTGCCAGCAGCTTCCTTGAGTGGCTCGAGCCCAACTTC. The variable domain in full, with the rest retrieved from reference TRBV7-9 and TRBJ2-7, is DTGVSQNPRHKITKRGQNVTFRCDPISEHNRLYWYRQTLGQGPEFLTYFQNEAQLEKSRLLSDRFSAERPKGSFSTLEIQRTEQGDSAMYLCASSFLEWLEPNFGPGTRLTVT.

The rearrangement joins TRBV19 to TRBJ2-7; 9 bases agree with TRBD1. The CDR3 sequence is 15 residues long. Germline CDR1 LNHDA, CDR2 SQIVND (reference sequence). The trim removed 5 bases at V and 2 bases at J, leaving 7 bases unmatched. The CDR3 nucleotides read TGTGCCAGTAGTCCCCTGGGACAGGGCCCCTACGAGCAGTACTTC. As protein: CASSPLGQGPYEQYF.

This chain joins TRBV6-5 and TRBJ2-3; TRBD1 agrees at 10 bases. Germline loops: CDR1 MNHEY, CDR2 SVGAGI. J lost 2 bases, V lost 5 bases, and 4 bases had no gene match. The CDR3 has 15 residues. The CDR3 is CASSGTGVFTDTQYF. The CDR3 DNA reads as TGTGCCAGCAGTGGGACAGGGGTTTTCACAGATACGCAGTATTTT.

V and J are TRBV28 and TRBJ1-2; 10 nucleotides match TRBD1. The CDR3 totals 15 residues. V shed 5 bases, J shed 4 bases, and the junction held 7 bases outside the gene matches. CDR1 and CDR2 (germline): MDHEN, SYDVKM. The CDR3 region is CASSLPRTGGYGYTF. The CDR3 bases are TGTGCCAGCAGTCTGCCTAGGACAGGGGGCTATGGCTACACCTTC.

Concerning this clone: Other nucleotide sequences in the sample specify the same CDR3. The chain couples TRBV29-1 to TRBJ2-5; the D call may be TRBD1 or TRBD2 (6 bases each). The germline CDR1 and CDR2 sequences are SQVTM and ANQGSEA. CDR3 length: 12 amino acids. The V end was cut by 7 bases, the J end by 5 bases, with 14 bases between. The CDR3 DNA follows: TGCAGCGCGTCAAGGGGGAGGGAGACCCAGTACTTC. Translated, it gives CSASRGRETQYF.

This chain links TRBV28 with TRBJ2-3, with D possibly TRBD2 on 6 matching bases. CDR1 is MDHEN and CDR2 is SYDVKM in the germline V gene. The V end lost 7 bases, the J end lost 1 base, and 12 bases lay between the germline ends. The CDR3 covers 14 residues. The CDR3 nucleotides are TGTGCCAGCACCACGGGAGCAGGCACAGATACGCAGTATTTT. Its translation: CASTTGAGTDTQYF.

Regarding this clone: Distinct nucleotide sequences in the sample also encode this CDR3. This rearrangement joins TRBV28 to TRBJ1-3, with D perhaps matching TRBD1 (5 bases). The CDR3 totals 16 residues. The germline V and J ends were trimmed by 2 bases and 0 bases, with 11 bases remaining between them. From germline, CDR1 is MDHEN and CDR2 SYDVKM. CDR3 sequence: CASSLPGQGSGNTIYF. Here the CDR3 DNA reads TGTGCCAGCAGTTTACCCGGGCAGGGCTCTGGAAACACCATATATTTT.

The chain combines TRBV28 with TRBJ1-4; no reliable D call. This CDR3 is built from 12 residues. Germline CDR1 and CDR2: MDHEN and SYDVKM. V was trimmed by 8 bases and J by 6 bases, leaving 10 bases between them. The CDR3 protein is CASWAEDEKLFF. Written as DNA, the CDR3 is TGTGCCAGCTGGGCCGAGGATGAAAAACTGTTTTTT.

The chain couples TRBV15 to TRBJ1-2; no clear D. The CDR3 extends over 14 amino acids. Trimming cost V 0 bases and J 3 bases, with 8 bases left between them. Germline CDR1 LNHNV, CDR2 YYDKDF (reference sequence). The CDR3 region has the DNA TGTGCCACCAGCAGAGATCGGACGGACTATGGCTACACCTTC. It is translated as CATSRDRTDYGYTF.

The chain couples TRBV28 to TRBJ1-2; 8 bases are shared with TRBD1. Unmatched junction bases numbered 10, after V lost 2 bases and J lost 8 bases. Per the germline V gene, CDR1 is MDHEN and CDR2 is SYDVKM. The CDR3 is 15 residues long. The CDR3: CASSLEVPRGLGYTF. The CDR3 DNA follows: TGTGCCAGCAGTTTAGAAGTCCCCAGGGGGCTAGGCTACACCTTC.

V is TRBV5-5 and J is TRBJ2-2; 11 positions match TRBD2. CDR1 SGHKS and CDR2 YYEKEE come from the germline V gene (reference sequence). The CDR3 is made up of 16 amino acids. Trimming cost V 4 bases and J 6 bases; bases outside gene matches: 8. CDR3 loop: CASSPGSGRVPGELFF. CDR3 coding DNA: TGTGCCAGCAGCCCAGGTAGCGGGAGGGTCCCCGGGGAGCTGTTTTTT.

V gene TRBV4-2 combines with J gene TRBJ2-3; D is perhaps TRBD1 or TRBD2 (6 bases each). The CDR3 is 17 residues long. Trimming cost V 1 base and J 1 base, with 15 bases left between them. CDR1 and CDR2 from the germline V gene are LGHNA and YNFKEQ. The CDR3 DNA reads as TGTGCCAGCAGCCAAGGCCACCACAGGGAGGGCACAGATACGCAGTATTTT. It specifies CASSQGHHREGTDTQYF.

This chain links TRBV5-1 with TRBJ2-2, with a weak D call TRBD1 (6 bases). V lost 3 bases, J lost 5 bases, and 17 bases lay in between. The germline gives CDR1 SGHRS, CDR2 YFSETQ. There are 16 residues in the CDR3. The CDR3 nucleotides are TGCGCCAGCAGCTCCGGGACACAGAGGGGGACCGGGGAGCTGTTTTTT. Its translation is CASSSGTQRGTGELFF.

This clone came up a few times. The chain uses TRBV28 and TRBJ1-2; D gene uncertain. V dropped 6 bases and J dropped 4 bases, with 18 bases sitting between them. CDR3 length: 15 amino acids. Germline V gene data show CDR1 as MDHEN and CDR2 as SYDVKM. CDR3 amino acids: CASRLASGPLYGYTF. As DNA, the CDR3 is TGTGCCAGCAGACTGGCATCCGGCCCCCTCTATGGCTACACCTTC.

V gene TRBV2 combines with J gene TRBJ2-1, with TRBD2 identical over 9 bases. Trimming cost V 4 bases and J 7 bases; bases outside gene matches: 8. This CDR3 contains 15 residues. CDR1 and CDR2 from the germline V gene are SNHLY and FYNNEI. Written as DNA, the CDR3 is TGTGCCAGCAGTGGTGGCGGGAGGGCCTTGAATGAGCAGTTCTTC. It specifies CASSGGGRALNEQFF.

The V gene is TRBV15, the J gene TRBJ1-5; 9 nucleotides align to TRBD1. The germline V gene encodes CDR1 LNHNV and CDR2 YYDKDF (reference sequence). The ends lost 0 bases at V and 2 bases at J; junction bases unmatched: 5. This CDR3 is 17 amino acids long. CDR3 coding DNA: TGTGCCACCAGCAGAGATCCGACAGGGGGACGCAATCAGCCCCAGCATTTT. Its protein product is CATSRDPTGGRNQPQHF.

V is TRBV15 and J is TRBJ1-1; a possible D gene is TRBD1 (5 bases). Germline V CDR1 and CDR2: LNHNV, YYDKDF (reference sequence). The CDR3 is 17 amino acids. With 1 base removed from V and 0 bases from J, the gap between germline ends came to 15 bases. CDR3: CATSRGGGGPMNTEAFF. The CDR3 DNA is TGTGCCACCAGCAGAGGGGGCGGGGGACCCATGAACACTGAAGCTTTCTTT.

The V call is TRBV5-1, the J call TRBJ2-3, with TRBD2 matching over 8 bases. V gave up 4 bases and J gave up 1 base; unmatched junction bases: 11. CDR3 length: 17 amino acids. The V gene's germline CDR1 is SGHRS and CDR2 YFSETQ. The DNA for the CDR3 is TGCGCCAGCAGCCGGACGGGACTAGGGTTGGGCACAGATACGCAGTATTTT. It codes for CASSRTGLGLGTDTQYF.

On this clone itself: An end of the junction does not agree with germline; a read error may underlie this. The genes are TRBV28 and TRBJ2-4, with TRBD1 matching 8 bases. CDR3 length: 13 amino acids. The germline V gene has CDR1 MDHEN and CDR2 SYDVKM. In DNA form, the CDR3 reads TGTGCCAGCAGTTTAGGTTCAGGGGGCTCGGGGGACTTC. Encoded protein: CASSLGSGGSGDF.

J is TRBJ2-1 and V is TRBV4-1, with 7 bases that match TRBD2. From germline, CDR1 is MGHRA and CDR2 YSYEKL. The ends lost 4 bases at V and 8 bases at J; junction bases unmatched: 14. This CDR3 region has 16 residues. As DNA, the CDR3 is TGCGCCAGCAGCCCCGGGGGGACTATTCCATCCCATGAGCAGTTCTTC. Translated: CASSPGGTIPSHEQFF.

The chain has TRBV19 and TRBJ2-5; 14 nucleotides match TRBD2. The CDR3 consists of 17 residues. The germline CDR1 and CDR2 sequences are LNHDA and SQIVND (reference sequence). The V segment lost 4 bases and the J segment 7 bases; nucleotides outside the gene matches: 11. The CDR3 nucleotides are TGTGCCAGTAGTAGACTAGCGGGAGGGCCGGGTATTGGGACCCAGTACTTC. Protein sequence: CASSRLAGGPGIGTQYF.